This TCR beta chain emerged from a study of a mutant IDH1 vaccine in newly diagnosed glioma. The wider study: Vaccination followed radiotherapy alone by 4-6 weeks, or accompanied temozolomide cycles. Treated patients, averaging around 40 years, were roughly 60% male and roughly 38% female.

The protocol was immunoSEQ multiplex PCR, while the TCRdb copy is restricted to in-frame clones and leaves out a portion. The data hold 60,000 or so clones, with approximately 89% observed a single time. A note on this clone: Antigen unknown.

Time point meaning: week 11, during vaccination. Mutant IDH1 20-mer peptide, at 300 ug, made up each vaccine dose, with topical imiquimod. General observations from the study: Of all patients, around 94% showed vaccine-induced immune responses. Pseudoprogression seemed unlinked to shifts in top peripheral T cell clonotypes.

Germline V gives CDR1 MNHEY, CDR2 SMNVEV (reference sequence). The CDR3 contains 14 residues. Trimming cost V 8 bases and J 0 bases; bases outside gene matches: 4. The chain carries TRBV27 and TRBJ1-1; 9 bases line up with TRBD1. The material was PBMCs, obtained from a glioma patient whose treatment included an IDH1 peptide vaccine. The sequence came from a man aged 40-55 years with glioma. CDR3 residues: CASRGTGLNTEAFF. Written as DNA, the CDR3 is TGTGCCAGCCGAGGGACAGGGCTGAACACTGAAGCTTTCTTT.